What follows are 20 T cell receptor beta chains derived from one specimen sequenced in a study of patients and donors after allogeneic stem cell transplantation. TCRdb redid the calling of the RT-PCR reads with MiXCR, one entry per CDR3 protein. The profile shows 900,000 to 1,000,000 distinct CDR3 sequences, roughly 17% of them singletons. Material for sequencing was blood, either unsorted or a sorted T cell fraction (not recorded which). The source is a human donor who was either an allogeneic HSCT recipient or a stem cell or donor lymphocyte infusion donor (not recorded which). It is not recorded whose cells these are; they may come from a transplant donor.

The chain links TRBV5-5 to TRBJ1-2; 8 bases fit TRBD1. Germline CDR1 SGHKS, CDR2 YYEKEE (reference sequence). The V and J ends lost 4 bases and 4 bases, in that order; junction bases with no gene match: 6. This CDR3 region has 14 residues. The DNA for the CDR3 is TGTGCCAGCAGCAACGGACAGGGTATCTATGGCTACACCTTC. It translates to CASSNGQGIYGYTF.

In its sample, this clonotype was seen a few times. The DNA of the CDR3 is TGTGCCAGCAGCTTAGTTGCGGGCCCCACTGAAGCTTTCTTT. Translated: CASSLVAGPTEAFF. V gene TRBV7-9 combines with J gene TRBJ1-1; D unclear. The ends were cut back, 1 base at V and 4 bases at J, with 10 bases in the middle. Germline V lookup: CDR1 SEHNR, CDR2 FQNEAQ (reference sequence). This CDR3 region has 14 residues.

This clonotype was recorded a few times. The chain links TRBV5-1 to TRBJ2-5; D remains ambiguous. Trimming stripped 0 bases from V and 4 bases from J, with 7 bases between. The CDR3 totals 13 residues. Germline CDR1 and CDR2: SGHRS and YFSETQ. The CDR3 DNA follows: TGCGCCAGCAGCTTGGATATACTAGAGACCCAGTACTTC. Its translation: CASSLDILETQYF.

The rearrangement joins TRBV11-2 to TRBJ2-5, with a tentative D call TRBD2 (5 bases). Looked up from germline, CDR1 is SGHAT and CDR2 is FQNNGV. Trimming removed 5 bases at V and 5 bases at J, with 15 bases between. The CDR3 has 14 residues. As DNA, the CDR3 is TGTGCCAGCAGCATAACGGGAAGCAGGGAGACCCAGTACTTC. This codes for CASSITGSRETQYF.

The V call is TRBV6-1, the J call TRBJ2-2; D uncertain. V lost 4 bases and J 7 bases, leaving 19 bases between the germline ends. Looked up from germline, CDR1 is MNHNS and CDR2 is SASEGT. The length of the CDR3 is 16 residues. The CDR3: CASSAFTVNFGGELFF. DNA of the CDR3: TGTGCCAGCAGTGCCTTTACGGTGAATTTTGGCGGGGAGCTGTTTTTT.

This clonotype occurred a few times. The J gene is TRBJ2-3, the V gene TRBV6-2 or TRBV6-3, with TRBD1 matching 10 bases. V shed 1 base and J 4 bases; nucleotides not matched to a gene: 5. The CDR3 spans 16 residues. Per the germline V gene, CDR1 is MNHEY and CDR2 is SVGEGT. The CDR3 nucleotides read TGTGCCAGCAGTTACTACGTCGACAGGGGGCCAGATACGCAGTATTTT. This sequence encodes CASSYYVDRGPDTQYF.

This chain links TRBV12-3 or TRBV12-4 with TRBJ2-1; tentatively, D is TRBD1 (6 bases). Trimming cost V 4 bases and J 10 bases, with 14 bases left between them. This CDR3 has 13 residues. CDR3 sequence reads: CASSSSGGGEQFF. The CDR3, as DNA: TGTGCCAGCAGTTCATCTGGGGGCGGCGAGCAGTTCTTC.

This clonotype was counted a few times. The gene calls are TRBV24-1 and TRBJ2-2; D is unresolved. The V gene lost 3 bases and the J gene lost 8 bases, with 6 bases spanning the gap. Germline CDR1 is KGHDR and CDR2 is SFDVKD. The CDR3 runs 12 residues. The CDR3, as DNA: TGTGCCACCAGTGATGGCAAAGGGGAGCTGTTTTTT. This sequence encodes CATSDGKGELFF.

This CDR3 reads CASRDAVARGYQETQYF. The CDR3 nucleotides read TGTGCCAGCAGAGACGCCGTGGCTAGAGGATACCAAGAGACCCAGTACTTC. The chain carries TRBV7-6 and TRBJ2-5; no reliable D call. The CDR3 contains 17 residues. Germline CDR1 SGHVS, CDR2 FNYEAQ. Trimming shortened V by 6 bases and J by 0 bases, and 20 bases separated the two germline ends.

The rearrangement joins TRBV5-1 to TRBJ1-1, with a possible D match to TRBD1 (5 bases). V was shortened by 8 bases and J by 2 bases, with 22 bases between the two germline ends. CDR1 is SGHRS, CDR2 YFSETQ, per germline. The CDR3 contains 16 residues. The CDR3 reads CASLPLGDRPNTEAFF. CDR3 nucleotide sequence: TGCGCCAGTCTCCCTCTTGGGGACCGACCTAACACTGAAGCTTTCTTT.

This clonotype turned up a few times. CDR3 amino acids: CASSPRLGGTDTQYF. As DNA, the CDR3 is TGTGCCAGCAGCCCGCGACTAGGGGGAACAGATACGCAGTATTTT. The chain links TRBV7-8 to TRBJ2-3, with D perhaps matching TRBD1 or TRBD2 (6 bases each). CDR3 size: 15 residues. Germline V gives CDR1 SGHVS, CDR2 FQNEAQ. Trimming pared 5 bases from V and 3 bases from J, leaving 15 bases between.

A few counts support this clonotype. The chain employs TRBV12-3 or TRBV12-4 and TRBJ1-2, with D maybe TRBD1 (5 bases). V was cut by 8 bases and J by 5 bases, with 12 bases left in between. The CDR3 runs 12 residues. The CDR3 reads CASYPKGYGYTF. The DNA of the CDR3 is TGTGCCAGCTACCCAAAGGGGTATGGCTACACCTTC.

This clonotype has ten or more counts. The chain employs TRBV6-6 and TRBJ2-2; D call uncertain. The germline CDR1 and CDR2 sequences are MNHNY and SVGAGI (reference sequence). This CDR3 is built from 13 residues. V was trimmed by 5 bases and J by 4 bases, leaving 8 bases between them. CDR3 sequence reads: CASSRTGTGELFF. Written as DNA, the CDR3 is TGTGCCAGCAGTCGGACGGGCACCGGGGAGCTGTTTTTT.

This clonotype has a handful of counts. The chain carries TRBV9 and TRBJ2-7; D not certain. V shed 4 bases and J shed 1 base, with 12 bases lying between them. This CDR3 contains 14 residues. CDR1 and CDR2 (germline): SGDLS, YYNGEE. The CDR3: CASSPGPLSYEQYF. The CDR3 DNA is TGTGCCAGCAGCCCAGGACCGTTATCCTACGAGCAGTACTTC.

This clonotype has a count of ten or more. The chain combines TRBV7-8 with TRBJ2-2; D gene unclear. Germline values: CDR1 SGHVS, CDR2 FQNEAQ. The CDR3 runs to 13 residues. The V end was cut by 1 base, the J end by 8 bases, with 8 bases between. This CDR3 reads CASSLERVGELFF. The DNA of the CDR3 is TGTGCCAGCAGCTTAGAAAGGGTTGGGGAGCTGTTTTTT.

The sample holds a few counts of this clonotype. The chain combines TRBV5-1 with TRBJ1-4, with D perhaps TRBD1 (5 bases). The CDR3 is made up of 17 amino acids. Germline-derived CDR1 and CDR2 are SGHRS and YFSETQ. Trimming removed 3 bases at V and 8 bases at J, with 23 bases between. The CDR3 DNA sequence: TGCGCCAGCAGCTCCACTGACGGGGGGATGTTTTCCGAAAAACTGTTTTTT. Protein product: CASSSTDGGMFSEKLFF.

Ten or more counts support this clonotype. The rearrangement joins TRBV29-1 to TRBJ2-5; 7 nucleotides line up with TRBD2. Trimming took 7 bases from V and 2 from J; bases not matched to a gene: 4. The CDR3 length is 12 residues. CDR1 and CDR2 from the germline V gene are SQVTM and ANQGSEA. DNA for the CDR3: TGCAGCGCCACCGGGGGGCAAGAGACCCAGTACTTC. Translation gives CSATGGQETQYF. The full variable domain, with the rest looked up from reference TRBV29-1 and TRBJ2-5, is SAVISQKPSRDICQRGTSLTIQCQVDSQVTMMFWYRQQPGQSLTLIATANQGSEATYESGFVIDKFPISRPNLTFSTLTVSNMSPEDSSIYLCSATGGQETQYFGPGTRLLVL.

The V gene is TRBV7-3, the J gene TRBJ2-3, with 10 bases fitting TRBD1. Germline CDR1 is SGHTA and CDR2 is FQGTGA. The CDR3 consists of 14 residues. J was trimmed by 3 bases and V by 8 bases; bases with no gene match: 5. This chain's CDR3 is CASATGGGTDTQYF. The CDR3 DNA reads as TGTGCCAGCGCGACAGGGGGCGGAACAGATACGCAGTATTTT.

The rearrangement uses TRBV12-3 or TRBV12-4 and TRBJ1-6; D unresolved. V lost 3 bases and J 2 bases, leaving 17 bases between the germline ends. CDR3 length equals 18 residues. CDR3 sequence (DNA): TGTGCCAGCAGTTTGAGGCGAGGTGAAAGGGCCTATAATTCACCCCTCCACTTT. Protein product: CASSLRRGERAYNSPLHF.

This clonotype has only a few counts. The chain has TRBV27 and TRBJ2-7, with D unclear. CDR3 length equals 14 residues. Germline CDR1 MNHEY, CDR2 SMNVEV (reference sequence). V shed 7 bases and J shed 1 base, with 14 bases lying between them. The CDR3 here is CASKFYEESYEQYF. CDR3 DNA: TGTGCCAGCAAATTTTACGAGGAATCCTACGAGCAGTACTTC.